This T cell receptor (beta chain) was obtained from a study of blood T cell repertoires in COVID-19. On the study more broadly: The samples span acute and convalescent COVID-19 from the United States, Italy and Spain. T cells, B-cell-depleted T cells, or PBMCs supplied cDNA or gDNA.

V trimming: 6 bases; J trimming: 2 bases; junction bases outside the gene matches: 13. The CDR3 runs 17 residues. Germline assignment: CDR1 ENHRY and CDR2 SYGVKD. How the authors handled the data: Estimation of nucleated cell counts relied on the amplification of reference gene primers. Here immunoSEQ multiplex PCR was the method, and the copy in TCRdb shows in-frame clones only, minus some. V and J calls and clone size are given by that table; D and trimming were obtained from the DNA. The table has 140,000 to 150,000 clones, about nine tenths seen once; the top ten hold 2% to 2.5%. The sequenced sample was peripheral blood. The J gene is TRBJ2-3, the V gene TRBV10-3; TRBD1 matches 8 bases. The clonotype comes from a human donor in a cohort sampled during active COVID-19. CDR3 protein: CAIRGSDMDRDTDTQYF. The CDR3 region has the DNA TGTGCCATCAGGGGGTCTGATATGGACAGGGACACAGATACGCAGTATTTT.